This is a list of T cell receptor beta chains from one sample in a study of blood T cell repertoires in COVID-19. Generated by immunoSEQ multiplex PCR, the TCRdb table keeps only in-frame clones and is missing some. The data hold about 230,000 clones, with 65% to 85% observed a single time. The sequencing input was peripheral blood. The receptor source for this set is a woman aged 25 to 39 with COVID-19, enrolled during active disease. Each CDR3 is given with its conserved first and last residue. Each record gives: clone size, V gene, J gene, D gene, CDR3 protein, CDR3 DNA. D genes are given only for firm matches. Clone size, where shown, is once, few, many, or a class for clones that have expanded.

NA,TRBV20-1,TRBJ2-1,TRBD2,CSASHRDYYNEQFF,TGCAGTGCTAGTCACCGGGACTATTACAATGAGCAGTTCTTC
few,TRBV9,TRBJ2-1,TRBD2,CASSPRLAGVRYNEQFF,TGTGCCAGCAGCCCCAGACTAGCGGGAGTAAGGTACAATGAGCAGTTCTTC
NA,TRBV7-2,TRBJ2-5,NA,CASSLARGFQETQYF,TGTGCCAGCAGCTTAGCGCGGGGATTTCAAGAGACCCAGTACTTC
NA,TRBV15,TRBJ1-6,TRBD1,CATSRGNRGRVSPLHF,TGTGCCACCAGCAGAGGGAACAGGGGGAGAGTATCACCCCTCCACTTT
NA,TRBV7-6,TRBJ2-3,TRBD2,CASSLASGGRTDTQYF,TGTGCCAGCAGCTTAGCTTCGGGGGGGCGTACAGATACGCAGTATTTT
NA,TRBV5-6,TRBJ1-4,TRBD1,CASSPGQGGNHEKLFF,TGTGCCAGCAGTCCAGGACAGGGAGGAAACCATGAAAAACTGTTTTTT
NA,TRBV7-9,TRBJ2-1,TRBD2,CASSPLAGYNEQFF,TGTGCCAGCAGCCCACTAGCGGGTTACAATGAGCAGTTCTTC
NA,TRBV5-1,TRBJ2-3,TRBD2,CASSRSTSGGTDTQYF,TGCGCCAGCAGCCGAAGTACTAGCGGGGGAACAGATACGCAGTATTTT
once,TRBV7-9,TRBJ1-1,TRBD1,CASSNSQGRNTEAFF,TGTGCCAGCAGCAATTCACAGGGGAGGAACACTGAAGCTTTCTTT
NA,TRBV5-1,TRBJ2-1,NA,CASSLIVPGTSKSEQFF,TGCGCCAGCAGCCTGATTGTCCCCGGGACTTCAAAAAGTGAGCAGTTCTTC
NA,TRBV6-5,TRBJ2-1,TRBD1,CASSYGTASSYNEQFF,TGTGCCAGCAGTTACGGGACAGCGAGCTCCTACAATGAGCAGTTCTTC
NA,TRBV7-3,TRBJ2-5,TRBD1,CASSLSDRGREETQYF,TGTGCCAGCAGCTTAAGTGACAGGGGGCGCGAAGAGACCCAGTACTTC
NA,TRBV4-3,TRBJ2-2,NA,CASSQESFTGELFF,TGCGCCAGCAGCCAAGAGAGCTTTACCGGGGAGCTGTTTTTT
NA,TRBV3-1/TRBV3-2,TRBJ1-1,TRBD1,CASSIGTGGAEAFF,TGTGCCAGCAGCATCGGGACAGGGGGCGCCGAGGCTTTCTTT
few,TRBV3-1/TRBV3-2,TRBJ1-4,TRBD1,CASSQGVPGQGTDEKLFF,TGTGCCAGCAGCCAGGGTGTCCCGGGACAGGGGACGGATGAAAAACTGTTTTTT
NA,TRBV10-3,TRBJ1-2,TRBD1,CAISTQTGGYGYTF,TGTGCCATCAGTACCCAGACAGGGGGCTATGGCTACACCTTC
few,TRBV4-2,TRBJ2-3,TRBD2,CASSPSAGGTDTQYF,TGTGCCAGCAGCCCGTCGGCGGGGGGCACAGATACGCAGTATTTT